The 4 T cell receptor beta chains given below trace back to one sample, sequenced in a study of blood T cells in healthy people across ages. Together with a sample-barcoded 5' primer, a J-beta primer mix was included in a second PCR lasting about 7 to 12 cycles. In TCRdb, the 5' RACE reads were re-called with MiXCR into one record per CDR3 protein. The sample contains 1.5 million to 1.8 million distinct CDR3 sequences, around 40% of which appear only once. The sample was blood. Receptor source: a woman under 30 in good health.

This sequence joins TRBV19 and TRBJ1-2, with 7 bases that match TRBD1. Trimming at V came to 7 bases and at J to 1 base, leaving 6 bases not matched to a gene. Germline CDR1 and CDR2: LNHDA and SQIVND (reference sequence). The CDR3 totals 14 residues. CDR3 sequence: CASNTGTDNYGYTF. CDR3 in DNA: TGTGCCAGTAACACCGGGACAGATAACTATGGCTACACCTTC.

This CDR3 reads CASSLGTEYGYTF. The CDR3, as DNA: TGTGCCAGCAGTCTAGGGACAGAGTATGGCTACACCTTC. The chain couples TRBV25-1 to TRBJ1-2; TRBD1 matches 7 bases. The J segment lost 5 bases and the V segment lost 5 bases, leaving 5 bases of the junction unmatched. Germline values: CDR1 MGHDK, CDR2 SYGVNS. The CDR3 is 13 residues long.

The chain couples TRBV28 to TRBJ2-7; 8 nucleotides agree with TRBD1. With V trimmed by 8 bases and J by 6 bases, 18 bases remained unmatched. CDR3 size: 16 residues. The germline V gene has CDR1 MDHEN and CDR2 SYDVKM. The CDR3 region is CASAGSRGRGLSEQYF. The CDR3 DNA reads TGTGCCAGCGCCGGCTCCCGGGGCAGGGGGCTGTCCGAGCAGTACTTC.

The chain is built from TRBV6-1 and TRBJ2-3, with 10 bases identical to TRBD2. After removal of 6 bases from V and 1 base from J, the junction contained 7 bases not matched to a gene. This CDR3 region has 16 residues. CDR1 MNHNS and CDR2 SASEGT come from the germline V gene. The CDR3 region is CASRRSGRDGTDTQYF. In DNA, the CDR3 is TGTGCCAGCAGAAGAAGCGGGAGGGACGGCACAGATACGCAGTATTTT.